This TCR beta chain is drawn from a study of blood T cell repertoires in COVID-19. Sequencing used immunoSEQ multiplex PCR; TCRdb keeps in-frame clones, though not all of them. The sample contains approximately 150,000 clones, around nine tenths of which appear only once. CDR3 length: 16 amino acids. The V segment lost 0 bases and the J segment 4 bases; nucleotides outside the gene matches: 8. Germline V gives CDR1 SGHRS, CDR2 YFSETQ. V gene TRBV5-1 combines with J gene TRBJ2-7; 9 bases are a match to TRBD2. Input material: peripheral blood. The receptor was isolated from a man aged 55-75 years with active or convalescent COVID-19. The CDR3 sequence: CASSLGGGRAIYEQYF. The DNA for the CDR3 is TGCGCCAGCAGCTTGGGGGGCGGGAGGGCCATATACGAGCAGTACTTC.